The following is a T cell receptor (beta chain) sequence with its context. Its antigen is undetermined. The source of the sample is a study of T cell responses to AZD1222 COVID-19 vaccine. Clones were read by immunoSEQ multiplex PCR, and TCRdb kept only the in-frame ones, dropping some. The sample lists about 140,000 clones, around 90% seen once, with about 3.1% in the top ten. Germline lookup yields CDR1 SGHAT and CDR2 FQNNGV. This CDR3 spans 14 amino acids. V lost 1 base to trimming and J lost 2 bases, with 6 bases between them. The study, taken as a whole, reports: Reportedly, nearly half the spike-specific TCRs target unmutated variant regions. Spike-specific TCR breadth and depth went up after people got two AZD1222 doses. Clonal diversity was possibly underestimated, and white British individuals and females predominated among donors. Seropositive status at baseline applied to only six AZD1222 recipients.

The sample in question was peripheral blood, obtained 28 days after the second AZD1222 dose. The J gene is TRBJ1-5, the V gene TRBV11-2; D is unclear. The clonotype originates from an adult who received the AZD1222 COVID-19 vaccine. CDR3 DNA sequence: TGTGCCAGCAGCTTAGGTCTGGGCAATCAGCCCCAGCATTTT. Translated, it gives CASSLGLGNQPQHF.